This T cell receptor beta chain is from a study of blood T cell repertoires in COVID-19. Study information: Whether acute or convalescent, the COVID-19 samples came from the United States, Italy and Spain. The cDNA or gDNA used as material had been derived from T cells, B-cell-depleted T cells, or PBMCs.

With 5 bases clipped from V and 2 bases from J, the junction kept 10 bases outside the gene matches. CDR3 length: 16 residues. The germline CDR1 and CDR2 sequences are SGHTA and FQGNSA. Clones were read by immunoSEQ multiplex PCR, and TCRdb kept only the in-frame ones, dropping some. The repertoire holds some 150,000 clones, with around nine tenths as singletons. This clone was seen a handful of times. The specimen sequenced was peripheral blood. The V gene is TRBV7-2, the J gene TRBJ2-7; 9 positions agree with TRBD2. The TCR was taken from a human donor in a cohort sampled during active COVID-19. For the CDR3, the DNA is TGTGCCAGCAGCGCCAGGTCTAGCGGGGTAGCCTACGAGCAGTACTTC. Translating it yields CASSARSSGVAYEQYF.